Listed here are 5 T cell receptor beta chains from one sample, sequenced in a study of blood T cell repertoires in COVID-19. The method was immunoSEQ multiplex PCR; TCRdb's version includes in-frame clones alone and lacks a portion of them. This table has hundreds of thousands of clones, approximately 87% appearing once. Sequencing was carried out using peripheral blood. The receptors here all came from a woman in her thirties or forties who had recovered from COVID-19.

The chain carries TRBV10-3 and TRBJ2-1; TRBD2 matches 13 bases. Germline V lookup: CDR1 ENHRY, CDR2 SYGVKD. This CDR3 comprises 15 residues. Trimming cost V 5 bases and J 4 bases; bases outside gene matches: 2. CDR3 loop: CAISKTSGGYNEQFF. Here the CDR3 DNA reads TGTGCCATCAGTAAGACTAGCGGGGGGTACAATGAGCAGTTCTTC.

The chain combines TRBV13 with TRBJ2-3, with D hard to call. Looked up from germline, CDR1 is PRHDT and CDR2 is FYEKMQ (reference sequence). This CDR3 comprises 15 residues. V lost 5 bases and J lost 2, with 14 bases in between. The CDR3 loop is CASSATPKYTDTQYF. The CDR3 coding sequence is TGTGCCAGCAGCGCGACACCCAAATACACAGATACGCAGTATTTT. Complete variable domain (other parts from reference TRBV13 and TRBJ2-3): AAGVIQSPRHLIKEKRETATLKCYPIPRHDTVYWYQQGPGQDPQFLISFYEKMQSDKGSIPDRFSAQQFSDYHSELNMSSLELGDSALYFCASSATPKYTDTQYFGPGTRLTVL.

This clone was counted only a few times. Written as DNA, the CDR3 is TGTGCCAGCAGCCAAAGGGCGGGGGGAGGAAATTCACCCCTCCACTTT. It specifies CASSQRAGGGNSPLHF. V and J are TRBV3-1 (or the pseudogene TRBV3-2) and TRBJ1-6; tentatively, D is TRBD1 (5 bases). CDR3 length: 16 residues. In germline, CDR1 is LGHDT, CDR2 YNNKEL (reference sequence). Trimming stripped 2 bases from V and 7 bases from J, with 15 bases between.

There are a few counts of this clone. The chain joins TRBV19 to TRBJ1-3; D not resolved. V dropped 8 bases and J dropped 0 bases, with 11 bases sitting between them. The CDR3 is made up of 14 amino acids. Germline CDR1 reads LNHDA; CDR2 reads SQIVND (reference sequence). The CDR3 DNA follows: TGTGCCAGTCGAGCGGCGACCTCTGGAAACACCATATATTTT. It is translated as CASRAATSGNTIYF.

This clone occurred once. The V and J genes are TRBV5-6 and TRBJ2-3, with 10 bases identical to TRBD2. V dropped 0 bases and J dropped 2; count of bases not matched to a gene: 3. The CDR3 spans 16 residues. Germline CDR1 and CDR2: SGHDT and YYEEEE. The CDR3 region is CASSLGSGGYTDTQYF. The CDR3 DNA reads TGTGCCAGCAGCTTGGGTAGCGGGGGGTACACAGATACGCAGTATTTT.